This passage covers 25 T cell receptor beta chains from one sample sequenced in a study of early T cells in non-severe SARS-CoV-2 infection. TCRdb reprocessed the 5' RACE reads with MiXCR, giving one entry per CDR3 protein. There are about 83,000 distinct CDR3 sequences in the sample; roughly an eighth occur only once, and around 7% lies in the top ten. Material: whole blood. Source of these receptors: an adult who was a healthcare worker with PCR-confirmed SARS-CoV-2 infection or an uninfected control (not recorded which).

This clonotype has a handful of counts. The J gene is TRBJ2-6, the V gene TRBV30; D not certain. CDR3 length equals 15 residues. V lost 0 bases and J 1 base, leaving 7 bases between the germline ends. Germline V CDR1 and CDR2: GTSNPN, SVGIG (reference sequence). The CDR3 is CAWSVQRSGANVLTF. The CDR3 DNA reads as TGTGCCTGGAGTGTACAACGGTCTGGGGCCAACGTCCTGACTTTC.

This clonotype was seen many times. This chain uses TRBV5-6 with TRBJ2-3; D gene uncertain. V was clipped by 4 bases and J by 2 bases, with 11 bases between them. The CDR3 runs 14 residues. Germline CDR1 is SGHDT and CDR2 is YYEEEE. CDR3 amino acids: CASSPWWPTDTQYF. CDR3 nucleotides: TGTGCCAGCAGCCCGTGGTGGCCCACAGATACGCAGTATTTT.

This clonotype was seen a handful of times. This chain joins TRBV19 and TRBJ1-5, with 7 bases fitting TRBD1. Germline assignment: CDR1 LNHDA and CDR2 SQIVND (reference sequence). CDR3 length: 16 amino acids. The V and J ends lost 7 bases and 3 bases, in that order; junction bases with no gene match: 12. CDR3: CASKATLGTANQPQHF. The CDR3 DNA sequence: TGTGCCAGTAAGGCTACCTTGGGGACAGCCAATCAGCCCCAGCATTTT.

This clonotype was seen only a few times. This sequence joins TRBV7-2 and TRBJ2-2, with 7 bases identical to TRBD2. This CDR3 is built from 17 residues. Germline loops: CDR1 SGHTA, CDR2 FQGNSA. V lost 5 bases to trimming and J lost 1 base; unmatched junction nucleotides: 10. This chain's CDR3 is CASSRSLAEGNTGELFF. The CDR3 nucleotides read TGTGCCAGCAGCCGGAGTCTAGCGGAAGGGAACACCGGGGAGCTGTTTTTT.

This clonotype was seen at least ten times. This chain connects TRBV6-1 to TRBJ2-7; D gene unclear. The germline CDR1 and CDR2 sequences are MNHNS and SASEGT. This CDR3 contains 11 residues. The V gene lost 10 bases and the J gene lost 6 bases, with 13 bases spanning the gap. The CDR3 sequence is CANNELGEQYF. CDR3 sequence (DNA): TGTGCCAACAACGAGCTGGGCGAGCAGTACTTC.

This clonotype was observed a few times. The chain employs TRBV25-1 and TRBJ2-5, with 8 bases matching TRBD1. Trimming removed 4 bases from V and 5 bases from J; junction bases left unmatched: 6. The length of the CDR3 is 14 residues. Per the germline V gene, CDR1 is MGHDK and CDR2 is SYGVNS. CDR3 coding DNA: TGTGCCAGCAGTGTGCAGGGGGCAAGGGAGACCCAGTACTTC. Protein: CASSVQGARETQYF.

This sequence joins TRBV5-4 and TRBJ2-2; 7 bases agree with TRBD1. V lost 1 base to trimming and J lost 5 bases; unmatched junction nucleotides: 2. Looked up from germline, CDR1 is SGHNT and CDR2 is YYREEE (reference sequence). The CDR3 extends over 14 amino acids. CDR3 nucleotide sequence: TGTGCCAGCAGCTTGCAGGGGGTTACCGGGGAGCTGTTTTTT. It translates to CASSLQGVTGELFF. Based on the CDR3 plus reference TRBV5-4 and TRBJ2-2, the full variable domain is ETGVTQSPTHLIKTRGQQVTLRCSSQSGHNTVSWYQQALGQGPQFIFQYYREEENGRGNFPPRFSGLQFPNYSSELNVNALELDDSALYLCASSLQGVTGELFFGEGSRLTVL.

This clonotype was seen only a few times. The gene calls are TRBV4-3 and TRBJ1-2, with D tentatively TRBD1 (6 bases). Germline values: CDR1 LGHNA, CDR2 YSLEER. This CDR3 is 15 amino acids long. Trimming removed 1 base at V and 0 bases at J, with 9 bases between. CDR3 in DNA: TGCGCCAGCAGCCAAGGGGACACCACTAACTATGGCTACACCTTC. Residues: CASSQGDTTNYGYTF.

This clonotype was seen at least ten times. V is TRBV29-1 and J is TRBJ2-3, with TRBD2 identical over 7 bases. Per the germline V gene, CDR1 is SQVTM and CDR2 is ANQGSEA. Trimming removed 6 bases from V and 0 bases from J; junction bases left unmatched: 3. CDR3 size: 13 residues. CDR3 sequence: CSVAGFSTDTQYF. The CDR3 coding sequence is TGCAGCGTAGCGGGATTTAGCACAGATACGCAGTATTTT.

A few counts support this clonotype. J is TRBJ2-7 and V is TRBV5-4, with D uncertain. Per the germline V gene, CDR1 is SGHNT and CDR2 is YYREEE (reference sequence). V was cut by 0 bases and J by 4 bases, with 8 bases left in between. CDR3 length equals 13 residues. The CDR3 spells CASSLAQPYEQYF. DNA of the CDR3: TGTGCCAGCAGCTTGGCCCAGCCGTACGAGCAGTACTTC.

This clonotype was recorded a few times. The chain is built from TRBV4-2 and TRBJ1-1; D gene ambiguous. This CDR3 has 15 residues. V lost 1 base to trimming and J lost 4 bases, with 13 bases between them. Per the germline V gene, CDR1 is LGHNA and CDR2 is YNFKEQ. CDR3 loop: CASSQGRSTGTEAFF. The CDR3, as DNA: TGTGCCAGCAGCCAAGGTCGGTCGACGGGCACTGAAGCTTTCTTT.

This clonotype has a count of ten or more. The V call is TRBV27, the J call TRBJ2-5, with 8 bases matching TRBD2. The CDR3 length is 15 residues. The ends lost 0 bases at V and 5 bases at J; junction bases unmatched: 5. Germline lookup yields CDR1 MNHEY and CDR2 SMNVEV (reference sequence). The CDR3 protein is CASSLSGVAGETQYF. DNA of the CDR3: TGTGCCAGCAGTTTATCGGGAGTAGCGGGGGAGACCCAGTACTTC.

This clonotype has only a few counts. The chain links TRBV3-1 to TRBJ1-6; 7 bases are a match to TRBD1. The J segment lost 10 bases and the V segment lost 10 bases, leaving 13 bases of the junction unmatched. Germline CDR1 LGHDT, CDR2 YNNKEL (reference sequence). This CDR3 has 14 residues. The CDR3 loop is CATRLQGQESPLHF. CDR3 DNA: TGTGCCACGCGTTTACAGGGGCAGGAGTCACCCCTCCACTTT. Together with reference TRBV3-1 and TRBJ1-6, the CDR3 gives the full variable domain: DTAVSQTPKYLVTQMGNDKSIKCEQNLGHDTMYWYKQDSKKFLKIMFSYNNKELIINETVPNRFSPKSPDKAHLNLHINSLELGDSAVYFCATRLQGQESPLHFGNGTRLTVT.

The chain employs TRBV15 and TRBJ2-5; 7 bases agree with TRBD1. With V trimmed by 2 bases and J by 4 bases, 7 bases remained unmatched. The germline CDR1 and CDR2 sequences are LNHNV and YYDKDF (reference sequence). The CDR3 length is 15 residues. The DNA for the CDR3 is TGTGCCACCAGCAGATTAAGACAGGGTGGAGAGACCCAGTACTTC. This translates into CATSRLRQGGETQYF.

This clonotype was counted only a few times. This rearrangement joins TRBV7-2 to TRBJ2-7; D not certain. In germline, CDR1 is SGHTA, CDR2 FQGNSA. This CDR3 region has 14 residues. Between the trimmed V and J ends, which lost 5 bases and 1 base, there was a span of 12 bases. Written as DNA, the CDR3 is TGTGCCAGCAGCCCCTCTGGCGGTTCCTACGAGCAGTACTTC. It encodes CASSPSGGSYEQYF. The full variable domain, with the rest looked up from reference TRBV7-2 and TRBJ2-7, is GAGVSQSPSNKVTEKGKDVELRCDPISGHTALYWYRQSLGQGLEFLIYFQGNSAPDKSGLPSDRFSAERTGGSVSTLTIQRTQQEDSAVYLCASSPSGGSYEQYFGPGTRLTVT.

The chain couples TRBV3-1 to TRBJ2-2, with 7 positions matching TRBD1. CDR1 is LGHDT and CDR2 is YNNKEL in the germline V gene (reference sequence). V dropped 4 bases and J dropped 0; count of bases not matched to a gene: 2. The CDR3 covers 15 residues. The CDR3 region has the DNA TGTGCCAGCAGCCGAGACAGGGCGAACACCGGGGAGCTGTTTTTT. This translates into CASSRDRANTGELFF.

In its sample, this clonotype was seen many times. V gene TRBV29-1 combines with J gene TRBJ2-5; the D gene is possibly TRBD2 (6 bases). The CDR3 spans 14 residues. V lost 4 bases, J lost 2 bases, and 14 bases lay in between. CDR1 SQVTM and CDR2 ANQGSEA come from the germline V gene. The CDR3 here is CSVARASAQETQYF. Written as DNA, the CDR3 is TGCAGCGTTGCTAGGGCTAGCGCTCAAGAGACCCAGTACTTC. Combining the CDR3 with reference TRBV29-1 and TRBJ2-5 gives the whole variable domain SAVISQKPSRDICQRGTSLTIQCQVDSQVTMMFWYRQQPGQSLTLIATANQGSEATYESGFVIDKFPISRPNLTFSTLTVSNMSPEDSSIYLCSVARASAQETQYFGPGTRLLVL.

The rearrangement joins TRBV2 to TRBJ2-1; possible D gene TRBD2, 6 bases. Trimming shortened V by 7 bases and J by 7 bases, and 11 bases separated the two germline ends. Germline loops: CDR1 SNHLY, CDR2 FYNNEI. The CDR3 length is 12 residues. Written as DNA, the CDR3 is TGTGCCAGCAAACTGGGGGGAAATGAGCAGTTCTTC. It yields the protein CASKLGGNEQFF.

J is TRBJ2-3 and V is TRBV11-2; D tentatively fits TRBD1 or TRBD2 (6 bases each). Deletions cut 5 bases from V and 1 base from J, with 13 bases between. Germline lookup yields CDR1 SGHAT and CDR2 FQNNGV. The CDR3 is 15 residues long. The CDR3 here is CASSPGGRGTDTQYF. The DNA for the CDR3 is TGTGCCAGCAGCCCCGGGGGCCGAGGCACAGATACGCAGTATTTT.

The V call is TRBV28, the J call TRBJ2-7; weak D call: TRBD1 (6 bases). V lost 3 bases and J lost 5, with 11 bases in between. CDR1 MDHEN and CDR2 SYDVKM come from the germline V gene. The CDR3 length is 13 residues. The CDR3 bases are TGTGCCAGCAGTTTTCTTTACAGGGACGAGCAGTACTTC. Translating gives CASSFLYRDEQYF.

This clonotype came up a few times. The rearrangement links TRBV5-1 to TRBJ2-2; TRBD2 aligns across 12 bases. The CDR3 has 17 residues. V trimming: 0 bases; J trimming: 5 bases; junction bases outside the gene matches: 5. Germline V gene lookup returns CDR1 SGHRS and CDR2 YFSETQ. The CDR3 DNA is TGCGCCAGCAGCTTGGGACTAGCGGGAGAAAAAACCGGGGAGCTGTTTTTT. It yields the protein CASSLGLAGEKTGELFF. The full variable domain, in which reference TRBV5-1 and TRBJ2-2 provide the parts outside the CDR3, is KAGVTQTPRYLIKTRGQQVTLSCSPISGHRSVSWYQQTPGQGLQFLFEYFSETQRNKGNFPGRFSGRQFSNSRSEMNVSTLELGDSALYLCASSLGLAGEKTGELFFGEGSRLTVL.

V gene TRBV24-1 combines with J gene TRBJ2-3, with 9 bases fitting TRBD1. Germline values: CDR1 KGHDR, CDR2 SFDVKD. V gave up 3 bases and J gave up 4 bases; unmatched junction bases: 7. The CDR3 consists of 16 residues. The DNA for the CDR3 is TGTGCCACCAGTGATCCCACAGGGGGCGTCGCAGATACGCAGTATTTT. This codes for CATSDPTGGVADTQYF.

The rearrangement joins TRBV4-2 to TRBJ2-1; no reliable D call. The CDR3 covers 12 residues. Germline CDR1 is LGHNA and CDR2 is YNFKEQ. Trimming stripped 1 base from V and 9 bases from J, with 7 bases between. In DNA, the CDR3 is TGTGCCAGCAGCCAAGGCAAGGCTGAGCAGTTCTTC. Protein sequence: CASSQGKAEQFF.

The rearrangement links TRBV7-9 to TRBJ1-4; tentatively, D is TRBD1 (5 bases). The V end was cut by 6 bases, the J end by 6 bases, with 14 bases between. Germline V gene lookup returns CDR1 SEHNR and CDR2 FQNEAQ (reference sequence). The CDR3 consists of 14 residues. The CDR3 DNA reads TGTGCCAGCAGTAAACAGGCCGGTGATGAAAAACTGTTTTTT. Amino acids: CASSKQAGDEKLFF.

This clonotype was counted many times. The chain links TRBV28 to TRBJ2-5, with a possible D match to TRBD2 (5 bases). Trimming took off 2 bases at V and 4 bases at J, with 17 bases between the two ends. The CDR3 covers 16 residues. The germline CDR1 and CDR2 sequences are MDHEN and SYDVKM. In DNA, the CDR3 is TGTGCCAGCAGTTTAGGGCGGTCGGGGATCAGAGAGACCCAGTACTTC. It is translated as CASSLGRSGIRETQYF.